Included here is one TCR beta chain sequence, with context. The target antigen is unknown. This record belongs to a study of monozygotic twins with inflammatory bowel disease. Overall study results and limits: No detectable difference in repertoire similarity separated concordant from discordant twins, possibly as a result of limited power. Among patients, repertoires may have gained variability from differing immunosuppressive treatments.

Eight separate reactions per sample served to make cDNA. TCRdb re-called the 5' RACE reads and catalogs CDR3 proteins one per entry, DNA excluded. This sample contains 200,000 to 250,000 distinct CDR3 sequences. The germline gives CDR1 LGHNA, CDR2 YSLEER. The length of the CDR3 is 18 residues. What was sequenced was blood. This chain links TRBV4-3 with TRBJ1-3. The TCR sequence derives from a human donor with ulcerative colitis or Crohn's disease, or a healthy co-twin of an affected twin (not recorded which). The CDR3 here is CASSQDIGSAGLGNTIYF.